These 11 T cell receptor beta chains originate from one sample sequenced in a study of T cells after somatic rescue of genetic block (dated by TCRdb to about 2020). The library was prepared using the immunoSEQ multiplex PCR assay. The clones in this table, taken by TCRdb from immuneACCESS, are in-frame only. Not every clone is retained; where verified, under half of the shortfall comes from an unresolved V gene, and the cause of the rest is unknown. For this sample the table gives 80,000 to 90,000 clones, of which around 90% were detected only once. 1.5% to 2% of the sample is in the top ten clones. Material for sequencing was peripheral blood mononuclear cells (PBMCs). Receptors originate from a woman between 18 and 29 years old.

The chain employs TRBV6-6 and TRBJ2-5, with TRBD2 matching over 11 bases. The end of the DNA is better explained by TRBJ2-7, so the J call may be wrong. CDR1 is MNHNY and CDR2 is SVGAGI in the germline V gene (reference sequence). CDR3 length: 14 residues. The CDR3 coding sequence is TGTGCCAGCACCGGGACTAGCGGCCCATTCGAGCAGTACTTC. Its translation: CASTGTSGPFEQYF.

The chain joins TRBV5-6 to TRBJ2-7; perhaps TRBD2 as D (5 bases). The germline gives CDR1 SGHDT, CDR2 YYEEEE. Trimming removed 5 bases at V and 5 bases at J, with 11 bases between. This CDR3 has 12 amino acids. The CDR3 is CASSAGSDEQYF. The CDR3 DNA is TGTGCCAGCAGTGCGGGTTCGGACGAGCAGTACTTC.

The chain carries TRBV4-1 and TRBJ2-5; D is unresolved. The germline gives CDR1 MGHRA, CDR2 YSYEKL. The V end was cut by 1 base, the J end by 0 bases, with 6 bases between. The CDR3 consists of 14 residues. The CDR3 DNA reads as TGCGCCAGCAGCCAAGTGCTTAACCAAGAGACCCAGTACTTC. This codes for CASSQVLNQETQYF.

Here the CDR3 DNA reads TGTGCCAGCAGTCTGGTTGGAGCCAAAAACATTCAGTACTTC. Amino acids: CASSLVGAKNIQYF. V gene TRBV28 combines with J gene TRBJ2-4; D is unclear. CDR3 length equals 14 residues. V was pared by 5 bases and J by 0 bases, with 8 bases between. Germline CDR1 and CDR2: MDHEN and SYDVKM. Supplemented by reference TRBV28 and TRBJ2-4, the full variable domain reads DVKVTQSSRYLVKRTGEKVFLECVQDMDHENMFWYRQDPGLGLRLIYFSYDVKMKEKGDIPEGYSVSREKKERFSLILESASTNQTSMYLCASSLVGAKNIQYFGAGTRLSVL.

CDR3 nucleotides: TGTGCCAGCAGTGACGGACAGGGGAACACTGAAGCTTTCTTT. This gives the protein CASSDGQGNTEAFF. The gene calls are TRBV6-4 and TRBJ1-1; the match to TRBD1 covers 8 bases. This CDR3 is 14 amino acids long. Germline trimming cut 2 bases from V and 1 base from J; bases unmatched to any gene: 0. Germline V gene sequence: CDR1 MRHNA, CDR2 SNTAGT.

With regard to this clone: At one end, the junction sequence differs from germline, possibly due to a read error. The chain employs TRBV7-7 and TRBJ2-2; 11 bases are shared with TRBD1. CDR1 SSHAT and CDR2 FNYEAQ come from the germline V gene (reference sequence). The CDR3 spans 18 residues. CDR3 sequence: CASSLRTGGWDDTGELFF. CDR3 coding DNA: TGTGCTAGCAGCCTCCGGACAGGGGGCTGGGACGACACCGGGGAGCTGTTTTTT.

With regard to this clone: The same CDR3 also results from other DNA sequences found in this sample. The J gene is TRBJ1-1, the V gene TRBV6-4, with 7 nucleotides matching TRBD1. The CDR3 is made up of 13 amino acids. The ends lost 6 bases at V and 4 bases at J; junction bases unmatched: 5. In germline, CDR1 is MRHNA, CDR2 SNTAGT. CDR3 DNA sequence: TGTGCCAGCAGCGCCGGACAGGCCACTGAAGCTTTCTTT. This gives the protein CASSAGQATEAFF.

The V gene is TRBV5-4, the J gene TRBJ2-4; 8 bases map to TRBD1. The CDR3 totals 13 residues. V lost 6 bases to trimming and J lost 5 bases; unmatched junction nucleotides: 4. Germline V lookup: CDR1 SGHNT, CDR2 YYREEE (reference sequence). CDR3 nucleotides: TGTGCCAGCATCCAACAGGGGGAAAACATTCAGTACTTC. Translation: CASIQQGENIQYF.

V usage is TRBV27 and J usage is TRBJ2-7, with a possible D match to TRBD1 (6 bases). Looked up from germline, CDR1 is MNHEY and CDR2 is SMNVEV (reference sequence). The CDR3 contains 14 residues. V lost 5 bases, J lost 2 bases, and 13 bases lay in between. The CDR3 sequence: CASSLRDTTYEQYF. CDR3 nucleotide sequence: TGTGCCAGCAGTCTCCGGGACACGACCTACGAGCAGTACTTC.

CDR3 sequence reads: CASSAQSGTGVYGYTF. CDR3 nucleotides: TGTGCCAGCAGTGCTCAATCCGGGACAGGCGTCTATGGCTACACCTTC. The genes are TRBV2 and TRBJ1-2, with 8 bases identical to TRBD1. Germline CDR1 SNHLY, CDR2 FYNNEI. After removal of 4 bases from V and 4 bases from J, the junction contained 11 bases not matched to a gene. The CDR3 spans 16 residues. Full variable domain (missing parts from reference TRBV2 and TRBJ1-2): EPEVTQTPSHQVTQMGQEVILRCVPISNHLYFYWYRQILGQKVEFLVSFYNNEISEKSEIFDDQFSVERPDGSNFTLKIRSTKLEDSAMYFCASSAQSGTGVYGYTFGSGTRLTVV.

As DNA, the CDR3 is TGCGCCAGCAGCCAAGAAGGTGGCTCTGGAAACACCATATATTTT. It codes for CASSQEGGSGNTIYF. V gene TRBV4-3 combines with J gene TRBJ1-3; D uncertain. The CDR3 contains 15 residues. Between the trimmed V and J ends, which lost 0 bases and 0 bases, there was a span of 6 bases. Germline V gene sequence: CDR1 LGHNA, CDR2 YSLEER.